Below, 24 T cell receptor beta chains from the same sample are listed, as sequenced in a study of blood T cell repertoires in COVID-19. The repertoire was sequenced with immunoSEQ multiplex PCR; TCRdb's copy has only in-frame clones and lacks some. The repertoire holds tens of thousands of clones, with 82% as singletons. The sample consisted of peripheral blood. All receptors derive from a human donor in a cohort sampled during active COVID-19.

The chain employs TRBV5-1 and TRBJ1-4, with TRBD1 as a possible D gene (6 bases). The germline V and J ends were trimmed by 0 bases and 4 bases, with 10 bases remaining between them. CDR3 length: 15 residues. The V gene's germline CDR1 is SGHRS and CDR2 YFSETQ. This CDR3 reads CASSLGGQINEKLFF. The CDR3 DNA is TGCGCCAGCAGCTTGGGCGGACAGATTAATGAAAAACTGTTTTTT.

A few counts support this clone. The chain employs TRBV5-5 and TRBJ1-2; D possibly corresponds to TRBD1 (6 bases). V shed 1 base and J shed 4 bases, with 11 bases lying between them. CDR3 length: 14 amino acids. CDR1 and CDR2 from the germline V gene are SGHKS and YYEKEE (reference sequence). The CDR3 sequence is CASSLQGRSYGYTF. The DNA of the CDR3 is TGTGCCAGCAGCTTGCAGGGGCGCAGCTATGGCTACACCTTC.

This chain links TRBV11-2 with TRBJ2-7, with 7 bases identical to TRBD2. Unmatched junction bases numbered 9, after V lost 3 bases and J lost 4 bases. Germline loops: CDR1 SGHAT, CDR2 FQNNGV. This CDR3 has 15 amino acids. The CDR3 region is CASSFYGGTSYEQYF. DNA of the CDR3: TGTGCCAGCAGCTTCTACGGGGGGACTTCTTACGAGCAGTACTTC.

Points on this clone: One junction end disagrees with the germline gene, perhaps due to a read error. The CDR3 region is CASSLTRRGIIF. The CDR3 DNA reads as TGTGCCAGCAGTTTAACCCGCAGGGGGATTATTTTT. V and J are TRBV12-3 or TRBV12-4 and TRBJ1-6; 7 positions agree with TRBD1. There are 12 residues in the CDR3.

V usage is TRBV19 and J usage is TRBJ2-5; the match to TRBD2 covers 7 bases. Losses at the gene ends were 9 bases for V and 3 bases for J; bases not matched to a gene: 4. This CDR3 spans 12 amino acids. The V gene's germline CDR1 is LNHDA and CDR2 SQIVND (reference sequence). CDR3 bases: TGTGCCAGCAAGCTAGCGGAAGAGACCCAGTACTTC. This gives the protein CASKLAEETQYF.

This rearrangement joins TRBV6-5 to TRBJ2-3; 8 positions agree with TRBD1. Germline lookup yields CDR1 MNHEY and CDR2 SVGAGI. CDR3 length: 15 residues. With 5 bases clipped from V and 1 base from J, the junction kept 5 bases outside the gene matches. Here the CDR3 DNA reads TGTGCCAGCAGTAAGCCGGGACAGGGCACAGATACGCAGTATTTT. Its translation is CASSKPGQGTDTQYF.

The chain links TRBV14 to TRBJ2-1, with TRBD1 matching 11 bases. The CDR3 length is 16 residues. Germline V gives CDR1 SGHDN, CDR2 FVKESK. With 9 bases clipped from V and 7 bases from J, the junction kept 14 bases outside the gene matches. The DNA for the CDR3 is TGTGCCAGAGAGGAGGGACAGGGGGTCCTACAAAATGAGCAGTTCTTC. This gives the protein CAREEGQGVLQNEQFF.

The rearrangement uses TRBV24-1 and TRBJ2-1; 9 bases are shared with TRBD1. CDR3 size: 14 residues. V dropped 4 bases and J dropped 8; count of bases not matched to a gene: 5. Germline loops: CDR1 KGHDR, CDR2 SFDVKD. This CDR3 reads CATSDSDRGHEQFF. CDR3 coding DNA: TGTGCCACCAGTGACTCGGACAGGGGCCATGAGCAGTTCTTC.

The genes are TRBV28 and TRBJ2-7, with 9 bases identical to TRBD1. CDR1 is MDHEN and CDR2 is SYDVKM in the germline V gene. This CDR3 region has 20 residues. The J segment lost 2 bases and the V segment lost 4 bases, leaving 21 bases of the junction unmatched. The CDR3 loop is CASSSLPGTGLTPGAYEQYF. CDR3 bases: TGTGCCAGCAGTTCTCTACCTGGGACAGGGCTTACTCCAGGCGCCTACGAGCAGTACTTC.

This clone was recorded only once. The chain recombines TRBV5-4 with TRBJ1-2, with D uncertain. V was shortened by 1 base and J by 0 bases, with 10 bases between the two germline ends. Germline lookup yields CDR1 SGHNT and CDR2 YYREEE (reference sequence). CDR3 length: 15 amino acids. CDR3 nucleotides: TGTGCCAGCAGCTTGACCCGACTCCCTAACTATGGCTACACCTTC. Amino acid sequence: CASSLTRLPNYGYTF.

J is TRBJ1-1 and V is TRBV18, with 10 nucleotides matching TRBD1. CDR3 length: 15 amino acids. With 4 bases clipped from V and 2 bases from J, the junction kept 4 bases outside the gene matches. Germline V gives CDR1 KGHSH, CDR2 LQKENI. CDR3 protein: CASSQLTGGNTEAFF. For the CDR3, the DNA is TGTGCCAGCTCACAGCTGACAGGGGGCAACACTGAAGCTTTCTTT. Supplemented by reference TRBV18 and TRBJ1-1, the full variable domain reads NAGVMQNPRHLVRRRGQEARLRCSPMKGHSHVYWYRQLPEEGLKFMVYLQKENIIDESGMPKERFSAEFPKEGPSILRIQQVVRGDSAAYFCASSQLTGGNTEAFFGQGTRLTVV.

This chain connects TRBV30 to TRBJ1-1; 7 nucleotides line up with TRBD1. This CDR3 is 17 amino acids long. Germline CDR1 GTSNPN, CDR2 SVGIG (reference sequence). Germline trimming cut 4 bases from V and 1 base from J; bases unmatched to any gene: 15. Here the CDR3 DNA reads TGTGCCTGGAACCTCCTTAGCAGGGGGGCGCGGAACACTGAAGCTTTCTTT. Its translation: CAWNLLSRGARNTEAFF.

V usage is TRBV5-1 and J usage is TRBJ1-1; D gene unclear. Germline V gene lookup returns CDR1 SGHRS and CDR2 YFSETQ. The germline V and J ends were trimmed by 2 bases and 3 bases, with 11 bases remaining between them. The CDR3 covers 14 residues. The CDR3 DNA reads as TGCGCCAGCAGCTTCTCTCCCTCGGACACTGAAGCTTTCTTT. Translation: CASSFSPSDTEAFF.

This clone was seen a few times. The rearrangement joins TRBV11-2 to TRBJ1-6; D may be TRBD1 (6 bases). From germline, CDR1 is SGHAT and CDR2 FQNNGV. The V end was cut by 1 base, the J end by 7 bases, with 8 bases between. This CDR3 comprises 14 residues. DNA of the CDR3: TGTGCCAGCAGCTTAGGTACAGGGAATTCACCCCTCCACTTT. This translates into CASSLGTGNSPLHF.

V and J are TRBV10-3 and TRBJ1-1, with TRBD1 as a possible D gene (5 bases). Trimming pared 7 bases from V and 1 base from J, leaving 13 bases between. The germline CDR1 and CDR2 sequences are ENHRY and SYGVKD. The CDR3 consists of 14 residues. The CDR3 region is CAITRDYQNTEAFF. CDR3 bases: TGTGCCATCACCAGGGACTATCAGAACACTGAAGCTTTCTTT.

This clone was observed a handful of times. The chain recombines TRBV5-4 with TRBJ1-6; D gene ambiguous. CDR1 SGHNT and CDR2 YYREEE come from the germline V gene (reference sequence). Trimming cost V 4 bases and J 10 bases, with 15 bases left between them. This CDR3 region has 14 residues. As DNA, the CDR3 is TGTGCCAGCAGCCCTAGGCGGTCGGGATCACCCCTCCACTTT. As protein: CASSPRRSGSPLHF. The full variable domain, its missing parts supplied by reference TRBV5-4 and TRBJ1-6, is ETGVTQSPTHLIKTRGQQVTLRCSSQSGHNTVSWYQQALGQGPQFIFQYYREEENGRGNFPPRFSGLQFPNYSSELNVNALELDDSALYLCASSPRRSGSPLHFGNGTRLTVT.

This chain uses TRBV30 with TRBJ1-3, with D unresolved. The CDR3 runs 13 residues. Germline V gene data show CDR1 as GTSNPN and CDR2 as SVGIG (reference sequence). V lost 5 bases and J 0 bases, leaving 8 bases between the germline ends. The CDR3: CAWGPFSGNTIYF. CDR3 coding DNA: TGTGCCTGGGGTCCGTTCTCTGGAAACACCATATATTTT.

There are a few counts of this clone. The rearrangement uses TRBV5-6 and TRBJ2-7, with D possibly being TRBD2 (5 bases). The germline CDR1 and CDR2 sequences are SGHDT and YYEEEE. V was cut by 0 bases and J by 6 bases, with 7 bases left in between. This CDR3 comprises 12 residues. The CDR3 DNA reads TGTGCCAGCAGCTTGGATGGACTCGAGCAGTACTTC. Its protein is CASSLDGLEQYF.

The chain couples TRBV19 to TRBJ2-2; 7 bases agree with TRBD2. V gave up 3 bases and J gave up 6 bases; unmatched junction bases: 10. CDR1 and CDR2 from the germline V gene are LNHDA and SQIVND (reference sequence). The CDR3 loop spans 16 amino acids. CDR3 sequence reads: CASSILIGEGSGELFF. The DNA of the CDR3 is TGTGCCAGTAGTATTCTGATAGGGGAGGGGTCCGGGGAGCTGTTTTTT.

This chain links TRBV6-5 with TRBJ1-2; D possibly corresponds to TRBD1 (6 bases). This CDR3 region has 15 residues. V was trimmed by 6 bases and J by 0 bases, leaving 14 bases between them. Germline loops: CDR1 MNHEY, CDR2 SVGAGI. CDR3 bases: TGTGCCAGCAGCTGGGACACCCGATCTAACTATGGCTACACCTTC. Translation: CASSWDTRSNYGYTF.

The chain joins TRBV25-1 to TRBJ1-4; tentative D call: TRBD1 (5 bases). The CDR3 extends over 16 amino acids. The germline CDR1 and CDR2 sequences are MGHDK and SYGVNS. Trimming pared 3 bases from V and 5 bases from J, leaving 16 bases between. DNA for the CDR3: TGTGCCAGCAGTGACCGACAGCGATCCTACAATGAAAAACTGTTTTTT. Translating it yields CASSDRQRSYNEKLFF.

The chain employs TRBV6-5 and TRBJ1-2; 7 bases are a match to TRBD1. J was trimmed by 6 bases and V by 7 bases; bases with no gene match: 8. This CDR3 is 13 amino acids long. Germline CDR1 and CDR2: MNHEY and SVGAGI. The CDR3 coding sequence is TGTGCCAGCACCGAACAAACAGGGGATGGCTACACCTTC. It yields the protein CASTEQTGDGYTF.

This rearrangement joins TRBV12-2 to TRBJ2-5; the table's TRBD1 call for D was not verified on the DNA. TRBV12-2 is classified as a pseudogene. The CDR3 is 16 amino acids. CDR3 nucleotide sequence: TGTGCAAGTCGCTTAGCGAGATCAGGGGGCGAAGAGACCCAGTACTTC. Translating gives CASRLARSGGEETQYF.

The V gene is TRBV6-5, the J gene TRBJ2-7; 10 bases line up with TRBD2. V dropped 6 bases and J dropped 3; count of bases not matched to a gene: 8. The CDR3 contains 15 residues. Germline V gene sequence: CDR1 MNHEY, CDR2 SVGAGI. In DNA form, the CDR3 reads TGTGCCAGCAGCCTGCTAGCGGGGGATCTCTACGAGCAGTACTTC. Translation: CASSLLAGDLYEQYF.